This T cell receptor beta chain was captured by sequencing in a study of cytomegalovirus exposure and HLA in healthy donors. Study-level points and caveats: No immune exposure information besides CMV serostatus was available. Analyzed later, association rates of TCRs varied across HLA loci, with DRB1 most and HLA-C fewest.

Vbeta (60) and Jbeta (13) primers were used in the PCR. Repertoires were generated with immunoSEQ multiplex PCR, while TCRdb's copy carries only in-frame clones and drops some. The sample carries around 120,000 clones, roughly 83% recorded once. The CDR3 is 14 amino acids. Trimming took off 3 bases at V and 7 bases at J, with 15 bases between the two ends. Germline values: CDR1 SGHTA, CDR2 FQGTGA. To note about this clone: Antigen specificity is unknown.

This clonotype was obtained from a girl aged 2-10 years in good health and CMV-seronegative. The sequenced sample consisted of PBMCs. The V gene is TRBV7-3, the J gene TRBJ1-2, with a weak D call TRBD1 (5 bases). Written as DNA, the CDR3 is TGTGCCAGCAGCTTGGGGCAGGGTTTGACTGGCTACACCTTC. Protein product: CASSLGQGLTGYTF.